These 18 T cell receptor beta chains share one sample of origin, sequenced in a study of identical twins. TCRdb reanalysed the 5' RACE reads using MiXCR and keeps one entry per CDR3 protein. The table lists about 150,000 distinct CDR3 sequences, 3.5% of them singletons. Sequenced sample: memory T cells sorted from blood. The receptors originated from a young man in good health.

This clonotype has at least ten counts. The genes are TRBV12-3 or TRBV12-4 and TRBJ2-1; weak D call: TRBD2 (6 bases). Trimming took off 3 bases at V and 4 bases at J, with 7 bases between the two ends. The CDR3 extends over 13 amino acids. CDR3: CASSFGRYNEQFF. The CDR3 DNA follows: TGTGCCAGCAGTTTCGGGAGATACAATGAGCAGTTCTTC.

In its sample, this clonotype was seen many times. In DNA, the CDR3 is TGTGCCAGCAGCTTGGATGTGGGGTACCAAGAGACCCAGTACTTC. Its translation is CASSLDVGYQETQYF. The genes are TRBV5-5 and TRBJ2-5; D unclear. CDR1 is SGHKS, CDR2 YYEKEE, per germline (reference sequence). The CDR3 is 15 residues long. V lost 0 bases and J lost 0, with 9 bases in between.

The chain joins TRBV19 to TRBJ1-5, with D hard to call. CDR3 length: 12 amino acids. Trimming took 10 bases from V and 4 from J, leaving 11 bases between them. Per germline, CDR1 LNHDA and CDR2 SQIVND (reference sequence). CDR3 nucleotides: TGTGCCACCGGAGGGCGAAATCAGCCCCAGCATTTT. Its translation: CATGGRNQPQHF. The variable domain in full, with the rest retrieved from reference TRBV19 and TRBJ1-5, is DGGITQSPKYLFRKEGQNVTLSCEQNLNHDAMYWYRQDPGQGLRLIYYSQIVNDFQKGDIAEGYSVSREKKESFPLTVTSAQKNPTAFYLCATGGRNQPQHFGDGTRLSIL.

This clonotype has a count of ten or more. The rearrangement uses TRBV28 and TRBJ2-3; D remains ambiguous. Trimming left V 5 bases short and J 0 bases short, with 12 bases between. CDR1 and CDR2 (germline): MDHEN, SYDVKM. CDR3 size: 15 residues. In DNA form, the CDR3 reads TGTGCCAGCAGTCCCGGAGCTATCAGCACAGATACGCAGTATTTT. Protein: CASSPGAISTDTQYF.

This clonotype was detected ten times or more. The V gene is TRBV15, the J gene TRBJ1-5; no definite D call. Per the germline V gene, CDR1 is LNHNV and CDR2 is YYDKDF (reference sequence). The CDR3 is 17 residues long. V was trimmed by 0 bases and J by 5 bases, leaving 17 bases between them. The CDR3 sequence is CATSRDKLKATDQPQHF. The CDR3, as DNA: TGTGCCACCAGCAGAGATAAGCTTAAGGCAACAGATCAGCCCCAGCATTTT.

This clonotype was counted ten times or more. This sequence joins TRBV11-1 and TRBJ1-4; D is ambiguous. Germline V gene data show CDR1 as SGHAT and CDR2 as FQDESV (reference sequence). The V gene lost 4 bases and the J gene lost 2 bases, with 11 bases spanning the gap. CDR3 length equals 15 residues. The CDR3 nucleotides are TGTGCCAGCAGCTCCGGTCAGGACACTAATGAAAAACTGTTTTTT. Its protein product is CASSSGQDTNEKLFF.

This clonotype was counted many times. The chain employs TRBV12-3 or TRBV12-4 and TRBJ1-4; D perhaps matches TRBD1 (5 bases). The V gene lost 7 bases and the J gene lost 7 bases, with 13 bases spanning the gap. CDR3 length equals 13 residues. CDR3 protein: CASTEGRGEKLFF. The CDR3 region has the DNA TGTGCCAGCACTGAGGGGAGGGGTGAAAAACTGTTTTTT.

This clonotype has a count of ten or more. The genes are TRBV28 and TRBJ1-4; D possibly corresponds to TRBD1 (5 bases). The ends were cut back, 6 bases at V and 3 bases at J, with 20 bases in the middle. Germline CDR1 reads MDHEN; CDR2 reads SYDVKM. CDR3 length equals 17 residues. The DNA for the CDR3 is TGTGCCAGCAGCTCGCGGGGCCAGGATTCGGCTAATGAAAAACTGTTTTTT. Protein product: CASSSRGQDSANEKLFF.

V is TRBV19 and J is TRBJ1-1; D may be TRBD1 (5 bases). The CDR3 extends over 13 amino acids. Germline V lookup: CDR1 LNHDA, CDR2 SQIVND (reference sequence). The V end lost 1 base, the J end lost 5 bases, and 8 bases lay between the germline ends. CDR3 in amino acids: CASSIAGTTEAFF. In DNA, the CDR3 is TGTGCCAGTAGTATAGCGGGGACTACTGAAGCTTTCTTT.

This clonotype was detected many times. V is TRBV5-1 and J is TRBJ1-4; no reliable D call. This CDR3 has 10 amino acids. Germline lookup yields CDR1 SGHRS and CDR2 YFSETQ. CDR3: CWRQGEKLFF. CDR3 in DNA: TGCTGGCGTCAAGGGGAAAAACTGTTTTTT.

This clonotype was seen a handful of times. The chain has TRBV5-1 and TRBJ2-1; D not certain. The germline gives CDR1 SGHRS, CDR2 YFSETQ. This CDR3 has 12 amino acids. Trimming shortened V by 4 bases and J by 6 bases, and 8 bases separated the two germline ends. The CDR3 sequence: CASSAASNEQFF. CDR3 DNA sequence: TGCGCCAGCAGCGCCGCTTCCAATGAGCAGTTCTTC.

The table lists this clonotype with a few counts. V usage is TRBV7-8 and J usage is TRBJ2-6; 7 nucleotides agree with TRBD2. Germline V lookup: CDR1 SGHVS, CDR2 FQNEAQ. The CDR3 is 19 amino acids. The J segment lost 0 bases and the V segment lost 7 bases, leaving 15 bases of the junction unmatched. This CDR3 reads CASTQAGVAGNSGANVLTF. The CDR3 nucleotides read TGTGCCAGCACCCAAGCCGGAGTAGCGGGCAACTCTGGGGCCAACGTCCTGACTTTC.

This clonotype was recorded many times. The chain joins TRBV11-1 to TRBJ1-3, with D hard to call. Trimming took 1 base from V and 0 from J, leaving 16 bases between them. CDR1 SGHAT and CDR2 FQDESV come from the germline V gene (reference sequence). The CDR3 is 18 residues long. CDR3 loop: CASSLVPGRGLSGNTIYF. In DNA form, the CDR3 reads TGTGCCAGCAGCTTAGTTCCCGGGCGGGGTCTCTCTGGAAACACCATATATTTT.

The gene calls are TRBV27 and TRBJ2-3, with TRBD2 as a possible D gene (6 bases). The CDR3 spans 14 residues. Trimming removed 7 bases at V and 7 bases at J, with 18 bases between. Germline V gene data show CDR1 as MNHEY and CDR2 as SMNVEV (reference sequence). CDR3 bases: TGTGCCAGCACCCTGGGGCTAGCGCCTTATACGCAGTATTTT. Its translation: CASTLGLAPYTQYF.

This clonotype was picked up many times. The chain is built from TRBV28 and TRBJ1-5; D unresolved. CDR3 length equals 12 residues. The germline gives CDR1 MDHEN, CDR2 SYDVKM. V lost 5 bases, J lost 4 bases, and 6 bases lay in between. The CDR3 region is CASSEGNQPQHF. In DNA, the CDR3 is TGTGCCAGCAGTGAGGGTAATCAGCCCCAGCATTTT.

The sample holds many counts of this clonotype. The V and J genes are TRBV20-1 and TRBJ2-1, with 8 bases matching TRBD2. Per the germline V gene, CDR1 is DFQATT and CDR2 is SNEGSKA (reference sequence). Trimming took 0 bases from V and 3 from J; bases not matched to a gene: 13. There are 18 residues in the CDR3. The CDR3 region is CSARDLRAGGPLYNEQFF. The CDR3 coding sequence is TGCAGTGCTAGAGATTTAAGGGCGGGAGGACCCCTCTACAATGAGCAGTTCTTC.

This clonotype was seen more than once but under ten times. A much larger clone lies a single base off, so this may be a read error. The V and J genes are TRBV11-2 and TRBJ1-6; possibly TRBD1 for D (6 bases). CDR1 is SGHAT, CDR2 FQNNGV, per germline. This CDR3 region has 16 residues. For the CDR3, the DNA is TGTGCCAGCACCCCTGGGGTAACAGGGTACAATTCACCCCTCCTCTTT. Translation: CASTPGVTGYNSPLLF.

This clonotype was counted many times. Here the CDR3 DNA reads TGTGCCAGCAGTTCCGTCCGACAGCTGAGCTCTGGAAACACCATATATTTT. Translating gives CASSSVRQLSSGNTIYF. The gene calls are TRBV6-2 or TRBV6-3 and TRBJ1-3, with D possibly matching TRBD1 (5 bases). Trimming cost V 4 bases and J 0 bases, with 16 bases left between them. Germline V gives CDR1 MNHEY, CDR2 SVGEGT. This CDR3 has 17 amino acids.